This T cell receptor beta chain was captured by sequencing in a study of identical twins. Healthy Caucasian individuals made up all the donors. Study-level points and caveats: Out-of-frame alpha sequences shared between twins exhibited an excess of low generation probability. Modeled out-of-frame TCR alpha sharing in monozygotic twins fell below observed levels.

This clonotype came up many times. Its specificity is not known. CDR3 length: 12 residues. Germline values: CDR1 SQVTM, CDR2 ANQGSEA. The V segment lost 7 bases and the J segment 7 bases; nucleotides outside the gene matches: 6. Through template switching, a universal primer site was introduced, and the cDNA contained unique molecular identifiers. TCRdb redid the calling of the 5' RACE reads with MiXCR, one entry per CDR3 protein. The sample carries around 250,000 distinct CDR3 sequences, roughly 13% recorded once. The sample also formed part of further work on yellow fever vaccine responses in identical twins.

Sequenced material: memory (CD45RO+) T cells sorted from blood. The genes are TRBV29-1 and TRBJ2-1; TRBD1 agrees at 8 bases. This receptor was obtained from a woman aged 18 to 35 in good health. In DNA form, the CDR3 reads TGCAGCGCACGGACAGGGCTGAATGAGCAGTTCTTC. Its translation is CSARTGLNEQFF.